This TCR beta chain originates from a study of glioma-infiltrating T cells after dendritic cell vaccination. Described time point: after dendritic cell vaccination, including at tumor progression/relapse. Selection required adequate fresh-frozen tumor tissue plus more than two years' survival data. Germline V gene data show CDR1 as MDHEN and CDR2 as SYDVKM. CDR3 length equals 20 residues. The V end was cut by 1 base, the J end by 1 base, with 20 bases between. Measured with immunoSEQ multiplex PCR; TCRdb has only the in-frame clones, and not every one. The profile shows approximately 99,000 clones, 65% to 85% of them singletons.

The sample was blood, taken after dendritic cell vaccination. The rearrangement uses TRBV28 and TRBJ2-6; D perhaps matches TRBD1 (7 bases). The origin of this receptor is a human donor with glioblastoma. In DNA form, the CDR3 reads TGTGCCAGCAGTTTATCGGGTCTAGGGGGCGCGGGGTCTGGGGCCAACGTCCTGACTTTC. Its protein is CASSLSGLGGAGSGANVLTF.